This TCR beta chain was sequenced in a study of shared clonotypes between healthy human individuals. Broader study findings: Naive subsets, compared against memory subsets, generally had larger estimated richness values. Only a few donors were included, so the genetic and exposure-history diversity represented was limited.

Authors' methods: Filtering differed since immunoSEQ provided only junctions, with no quality scores. Libraries were prepared by immunoSEQ multiplex PCR; TCRdb keeps only in-frame clonotypes and omits some of them. V, J and clone size derive from that table, while D and trimming were established from the DNA sequence. The sample includes just over 2,000,000 clones, over 85% seen only once; the top ten take around 0.13%. This clone was picked up one time. Its antigen is not known. The CDR3 runs 18 residues. In germline, CDR1 is ENHRY, CDR2 SYGVKD. Germline trimming cut 4 bases from V and 0 bases from J; bases unmatched to any gene: 10.

This chain joins TRBV10-3 and TRBJ1-2, with TRBD1 identical over 11 bases. The source of this sequence is a man aged 18 to 30 in good health. Sequencing was carried out using naive CD4+ T cells sorted from blood. Subset reported: CD45RA+ positively selected. This chain's CDR3 is CAISAFPGQGVSNYGYTF. As DNA, the CDR3 is TGTGCCATCAGTGCTTTTCCGGGACAGGGGGTCTCTAACTATGGCTACACCTTC.